The 21 T cell receptor beta chains listed next were all sequenced from one sample in a study of post-analysis software for immune sequencing data. The TCR beta cDNA libraries carried unique molecular identifiers. TCRdb independently ran MiXCR on the PCR reads; one entry per CDR3 protein. This table has under 200,000 distinct CDR3 sequences, under 40% appearing once. Sequenced here: blood, sampled after autologous hematopoietic stem cell transplantation. The source is a girl aged 10 to 17 with multiple sclerosis.

The V gene is TRBV29-1, the J gene TRBJ2-5; D remains ambiguous. The CDR3 is 12 amino acids. Germline V CDR1 and CDR2: SQVTM, ANQGSEA. Trimming cost V 4 bases and J 2 bases, with 8 bases left between them. The CDR3 loop is CSVVNSQETQYF. The CDR3 DNA sequence: TGCAGCGTTGTAAACTCTCAAGAGACCCAGTACTTC.

This clonotype was seen only a few times. The genes are TRBV20-1 and TRBJ2-5, with 7 positions matching TRBD1. Germline CDR1 is DFQATT and CDR2 is SNEGSKA (reference sequence). The CDR3 extends over 14 amino acids. Unmatched junction bases numbered 6, after V lost 0 bases and J lost 5 bases. The CDR3 loop is CSARDQRGLETQYF. The CDR3 DNA reads as TGCAGTGCTAGAGATCAGAGGGGGCTGGAGACCCAGTACTTC.

With regard to this clonotype: Since a much larger clone is just one base distant, this may be a read error. DNA for the CDR3: TGCGCCAGCAGCTCCCACAGGGGGCAGAACACTGAAGCTTTCTTT. Residues: CASSSHRGQNTEAFF. V and J are TRBV5-1 and TRBJ1-1, with 9 bases identical to TRBD1. The CDR3 spans 15 residues. From germline, CDR1 is SGHRS and CDR2 YFSETQ. Trimming removed 3 bases from V and 1 base from J; junction bases left unmatched: 4.

This sequence joins TRBV29-1 and TRBJ2-3, with a possible D match to TRBD2 (6 bases). The germline V and J ends were trimmed by 5 bases and 7 bases, with 19 bases remaining between them. Germline CDR1 and CDR2: SQVTM and ANQGSEA. The length of the CDR3 is 14 residues. The CDR3 DNA reads as TGCAGCGTTTCTACATCGGGGGTTGCAAATACGCAGTATTTT. This codes for CSVSTSGVANTQYF.

The chain recombines TRBV27 with TRBJ2-2, with 10 positions matching TRBD2. Germline trimming cut 6 bases from V and 5 bases from J; bases unmatched to any gene: 3. Germline V gene sequence: CDR1 MNHEY, CDR2 SMNVEV (reference sequence). This CDR3 is 14 amino acids long. The CDR3 DNA reads as TGTGCCAGCAGCCCGGGACTAGCGACCGGGGAGCTGTTTTTT. It is translated as CASSPGLATGELFF.

The genes are TRBV15 and TRBJ2-1, with 12 bases identical to TRBD1. The CDR3 has 15 amino acids. With V trimmed by 1 base and J by 12 bases, 7 bases remained unmatched. Germline V gene sequence: CDR1 LNHNV, CDR2 YYDKDF (reference sequence). The CDR3 loop is CATSRGGTGGFGQFF. CDR3 sequence (DNA): TGTGCCACCAGCAGAGGAGGGACAGGGGGCTTTGGGCAGTTCTTC.

This clonotype turned up a few times. The CDR3 bases are TGTGCCAGCAGTTTAAGGGGGGGAGATCCCACAGATACGCAGTATTTT. Protein product: CASSLRGGDPTDTQYF. This chain joins TRBV12-3 or TRBV12-4 and TRBJ2-3; D might be TRBD2 (7 bases). The ends were cut back, 2 bases at V and 2 bases at J, with 14 bases in the middle. The CDR3 is 16 residues long.

This clonotype was counted between two and nine times. The chain couples TRBV5-1 to TRBJ1-2, with unresolved D. The CDR3 is 14 residues long. Germline CDR1 SGHRS, CDR2 YFSETQ. The V gene lost 0 bases and the J gene lost 0 bases, with 6 bases spanning the gap. The CDR3 nucleotides are TGCGCCAGCAGCTTGGAGGGAACTAACTATGGCTACACCTTC. It encodes CASSLEGTNYGYTF.

This clonotype has just a few counts. This sequence may be a read error, since a much larger clone differs from it by one base. The V gene is TRBV5-6, the J gene TRBJ2-3; no firm D call. The CDR3 sequence is 12 residues long. Germline CDR1 SGHDT, CDR2 YYEEEE. V was clipped by 2 bases and J by 1 base, with 2 bases between them. For the CDR3, the DNA is TGTGCCAGCAGCTTCGGCACAGATACGCAGTATTTT. Protein: CASSFGTDTQYF.

The table lists this clonotype with a count of one. The CDR3 DNA reads TGCAGTGCTGGGGTAGCGGGCATCTTGGGAAATGAGCAGTTCTTC. It codes for CSAGVAGILGNEQFF. J is TRBJ2-1 and V is TRBV20-1, with 7 positions matching TRBD2. V shed 5 bases, J shed 7 bases, and the junction held 14 bases outside the gene matches. Germline V gene sequence: CDR1 DFQATT, CDR2 SNEGSKA (reference sequence). The CDR3 is 15 residues long.

This clonotype was counted ten times or more. The chain recombines TRBV29-1 with TRBJ2-1; D unresolved. CDR3 length: 13 amino acids. Germline values: CDR1 SQVTM, CDR2 ANQGSEA. The ends were cut back, 2 bases at V and 3 bases at J, with 8 bases in the middle. CDR3: CSVELVSYNEQFF. The CDR3 DNA sequence: TGCAGCGTTGAATTAGTCAGCTACAATGAGCAGTTCTTC.

CDR3 region: CSVGGETQETQYF. The CDR3 DNA reads as TGCAGCGTTGGCGGGGAGACTCAAGAGACCCAGTACTTC. V is TRBV29-1 and J is TRBJ2-5, with a weak D call TRBD2 (6 bases). V was shortened by 4 bases and J by 2 bases, with 11 bases between the two germline ends. The length of the CDR3 is 13 residues. CDR1 is SQVTM, CDR2 ANQGSEA, per germline.

As regards this clonotype: A read error may explain this, as a much larger clone is one base away. This chain links TRBV4-3 with TRBJ1-4, with unresolved D. Trimming pared 4 bases from V and 8 bases from J, leaving 17 bases between. Looked up from germline, CDR1 is LGHNA and CDR2 is YSLEER. This CDR3 has 15 residues. The CDR3 nucleotides read TGCGCCAGCAGCCGGGTATGGCCAGGAGGGGAAAAACTGTTTTTT. It encodes CASSRVWPGGEKLFF.

There are a few counts of this clonotype. The rearrangement links TRBV24-1 to TRBJ1-1; D is perhaps TRBD1 (6 bases). The CDR3 consists of 17 residues. The ends were cut back, 1 base at V and 2 bases at J, with 16 bases in the middle. Germline lookup yields CDR1 KGHDR and CDR2 SFDVKD. CDR3 sequence reads: CATSDLRADSVNTEAFF. DNA for the CDR3: TGTGCCACCAGTGATTTACGGGCGGACAGCGTTAACACTGAAGCTTTCTTT.

The CDR3 sequence is CSVSAGRWETQYF. CDR3 coding DNA: TGCAGTGTATCAGCGGGAAGGTGGGAGACCCAGTACTTC. The rearrangement joins TRBV20-1 to TRBJ2-5, with 7 bases lining up with TRBD2. This CDR3 has 13 amino acids. Trimming at V came to 7 bases and at J to 5 bases, leaving 10 bases not matched to a gene. Germline CDR1 is DFQATT and CDR2 is SNEGSKA (reference sequence).

This clonotype has just a few counts. The gene calls are TRBV27 and TRBJ2-6, with 11 positions matching TRBD2. Germline CDR1 MNHEY, CDR2 SMNVEV (reference sequence). After removal of 4 bases from V and 0 bases from J, the junction contained 11 bases not matched to a gene. The CDR3 is 20 amino acids. DNA for the CDR3: TGTGCCAGCAGTTCTATTATCCTTGGGACTAGCGGCTCTGGGGCCAACGTCCTGACTTTC. Translation gives CASSSIILGTSGSGANVLTF.

The J gene is TRBJ2-7, the V gene TRBV27; no clear D. This CDR3 region has 13 residues. Germline assignment: CDR1 MNHEY and CDR2 SMNVEV (reference sequence). V dropped 5 bases and J dropped 1 base, with 9 bases sitting between them. For the CDR3, the DNA is TGTGCCAGCAGTGAGGATTATTCCTACGAGCAGTACTTC. Amino acids: CASSEDYSYEQYF.

V gene TRBV20-1 combines with J gene TRBJ1-4; 8 bases fit TRBD1. The CDR3 length is 13 residues. Germline V gives CDR1 DFQATT, CDR2 SNEGSKA (reference sequence). J gave up 4 bases and V 6 bases, and 4 bases lay outside the gene matches. The CDR3 DNA reads TGCAGTGCGAGGACAGGGATTAATGAAAAACTGTTTTTT. This codes for CSARTGINEKLFF.

V gene TRBV30 combines with J gene TRBJ2-7; 8 bases agree with TRBD1. Germline V gene sequence: CDR1 GTSNPN, CDR2 SVGIG (reference sequence). V trimming: 4 bases; J trimming: 4 bases; junction bases outside the gene matches: 9. The CDR3 covers 14 residues. The CDR3 protein is CAWTWTGNRYEQYF. Here the CDR3 DNA reads TGTGCCTGGACCTGGACAGGGAATCGATACGAGCAGTACTTC.

The chain is built from TRBV5-5 and TRBJ1-5; D remains unclear. Germline CDR1 and CDR2: SGHKS and YYEKEE (reference sequence). The CDR3 runs to 15 residues. The V end was cut by 5 bases, the J end by 0 bases, with 12 bases between. The CDR3: CASSFDDYSNQPQHF. The CDR3 DNA follows: TGTGCCAGCAGTTTCGACGATTATAGCAATCAGCCCCAGCATTTT. The full variable domain, its missing parts supplied by reference TRBV5-5 and TRBJ1-5, is DAGVTQSPTHLIKTRGQQVTLRCSPISGHKSVSWYQQVLGQGPQFIFQYYEKEERGRGNFPDRFSARQFPNYSSELNVNALLLGDSALYLCASSFDDYSNQPQHFGDGTRLSIL.

This chain connects TRBV12-3 or TRBV12-4 to TRBJ1-1; 7 bases match TRBD1. With V trimmed by 5 bases and J by 3 bases, 12 bases remained unmatched. The CDR3 consists of 16 residues. The CDR3 DNA reads TGTGCCAGCAGTCCCGACAGGGCGAGGGTTTACACTGAAGCTTTCTTT. This gives the protein CASSPDRARVYTEAFF.